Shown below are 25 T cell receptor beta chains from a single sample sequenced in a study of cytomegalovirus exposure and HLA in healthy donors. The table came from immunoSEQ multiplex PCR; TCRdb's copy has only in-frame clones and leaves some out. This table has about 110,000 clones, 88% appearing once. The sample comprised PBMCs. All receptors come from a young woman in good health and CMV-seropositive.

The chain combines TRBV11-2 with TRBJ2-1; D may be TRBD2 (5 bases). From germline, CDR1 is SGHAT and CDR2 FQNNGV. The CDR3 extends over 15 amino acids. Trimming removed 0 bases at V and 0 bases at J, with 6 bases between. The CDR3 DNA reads TGTGCCAGCAGCTTAGACCTAGCCTCCTACAATGAGCAGTTCTTC. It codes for CASSLDLASYNEQFF.

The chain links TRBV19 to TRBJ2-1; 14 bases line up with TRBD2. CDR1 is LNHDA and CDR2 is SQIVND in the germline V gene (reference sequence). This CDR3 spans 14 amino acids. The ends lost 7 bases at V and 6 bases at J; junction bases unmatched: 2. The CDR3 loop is CASIGLAGGNEQFF. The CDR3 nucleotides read TGTGCCAGTATCGGACTAGCGGGAGGCAATGAGCAGTTCTTC.

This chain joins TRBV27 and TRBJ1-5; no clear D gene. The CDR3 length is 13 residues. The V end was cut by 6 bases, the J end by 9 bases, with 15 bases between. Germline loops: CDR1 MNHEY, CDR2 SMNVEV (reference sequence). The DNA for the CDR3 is TGTGCCAGCAGCTCCCTGGGAGGCTGGCCCCAGCATTTT. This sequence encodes CASSSLGGWPQHF.

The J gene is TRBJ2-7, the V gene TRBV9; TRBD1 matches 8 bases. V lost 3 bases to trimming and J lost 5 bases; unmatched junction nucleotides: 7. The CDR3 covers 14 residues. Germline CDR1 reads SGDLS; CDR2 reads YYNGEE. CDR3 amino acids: CASSDGTGSNEQYF. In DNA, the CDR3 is TGTGCCAGCAGCGACGGGACAGGATCGAACGAGCAGTACTTC. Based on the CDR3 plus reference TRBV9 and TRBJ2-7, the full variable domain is DSGVTQTPKHLITATGQRVTLRCSPRSGDLSVYWYQQSLDQGLQFLIQYYNGEERAKGNILERFSAQQFPDLHSELNLSSLELGDSALYFCASSDGTGSNEQYFGPGTRLTVT.

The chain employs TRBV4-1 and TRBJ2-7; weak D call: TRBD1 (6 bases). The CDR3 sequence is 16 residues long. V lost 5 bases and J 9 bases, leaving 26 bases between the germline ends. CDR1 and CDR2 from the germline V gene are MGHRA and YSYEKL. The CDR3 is CASSSDMRNPLGGQYF. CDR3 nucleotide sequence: TGCGCCAGCAGCTCAGACATGAGGAATCCCCTAGGGGGGCAGTACTTC.

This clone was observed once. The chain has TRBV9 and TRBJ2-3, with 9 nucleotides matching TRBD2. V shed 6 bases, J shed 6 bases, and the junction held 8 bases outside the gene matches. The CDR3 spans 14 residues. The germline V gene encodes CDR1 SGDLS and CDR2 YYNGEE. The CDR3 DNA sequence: TGTGCCAGCACAAGCGGGGGGATCCGGGATACGCAGTATTTT. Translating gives CASTSGGIRDTQYF.

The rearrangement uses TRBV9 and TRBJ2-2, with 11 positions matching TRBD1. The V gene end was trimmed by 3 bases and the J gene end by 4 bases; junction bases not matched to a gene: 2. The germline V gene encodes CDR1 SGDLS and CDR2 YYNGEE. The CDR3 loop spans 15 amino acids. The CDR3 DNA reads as TGTGCCAGCAGCGGGACAGGGGGCTCCACCGGGGAGCTGTTTTTT. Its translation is CASSGTGGSTGELFF.

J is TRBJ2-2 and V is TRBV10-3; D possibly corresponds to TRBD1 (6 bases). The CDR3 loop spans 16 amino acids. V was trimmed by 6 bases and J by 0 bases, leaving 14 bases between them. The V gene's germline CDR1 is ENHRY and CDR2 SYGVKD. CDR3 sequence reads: CAISERGTANTGELFF. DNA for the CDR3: TGTGCCATCAGCGAAAGGGGGACCGCGAACACCGGGGAGCTGTTTTTT.

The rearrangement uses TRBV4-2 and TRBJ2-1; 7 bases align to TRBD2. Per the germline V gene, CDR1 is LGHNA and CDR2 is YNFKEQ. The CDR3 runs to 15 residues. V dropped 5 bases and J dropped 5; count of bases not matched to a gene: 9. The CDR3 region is CASSSFERGHNEQFF. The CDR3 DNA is TGTGCCAGCAGCTCCTTCGAGCGGGGTCACAATGAGCAGTTCTTC.

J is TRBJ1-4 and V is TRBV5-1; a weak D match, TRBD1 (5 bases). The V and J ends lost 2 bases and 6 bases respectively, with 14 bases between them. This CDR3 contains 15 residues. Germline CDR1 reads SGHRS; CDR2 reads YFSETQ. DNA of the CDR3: TGCGCCAGCAGCTTTTCCCCGGGGGAATATGAAAAACTGTTTTTT. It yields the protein CASSFSPGEYEKLFF.

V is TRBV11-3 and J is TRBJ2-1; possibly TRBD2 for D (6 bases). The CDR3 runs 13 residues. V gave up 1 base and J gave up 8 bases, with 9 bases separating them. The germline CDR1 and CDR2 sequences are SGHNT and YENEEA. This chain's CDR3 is CASSLGPSDEQFF. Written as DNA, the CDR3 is TGTGCCAGCAGCTTAGGTCCTAGCGATGAGCAGTTCTTC.

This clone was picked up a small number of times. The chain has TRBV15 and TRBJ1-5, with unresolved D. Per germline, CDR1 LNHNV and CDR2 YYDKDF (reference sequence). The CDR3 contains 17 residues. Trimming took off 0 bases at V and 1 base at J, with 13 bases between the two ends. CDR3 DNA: TGTGCCACCAGCAGAGATGCAGGTGCCGCGAGCAATCAGCCCCAGCATTTT. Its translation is CATSRDAGAASNQPQHF.

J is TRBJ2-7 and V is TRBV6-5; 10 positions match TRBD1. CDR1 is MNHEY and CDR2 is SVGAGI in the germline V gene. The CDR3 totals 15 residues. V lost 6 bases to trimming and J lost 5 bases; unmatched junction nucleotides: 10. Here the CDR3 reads CASSRPDRGPHEQYF. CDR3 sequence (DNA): TGTGCCAGCAGCCGCCCCGACAGGGGGCCTCACGAGCAGTACTTC.

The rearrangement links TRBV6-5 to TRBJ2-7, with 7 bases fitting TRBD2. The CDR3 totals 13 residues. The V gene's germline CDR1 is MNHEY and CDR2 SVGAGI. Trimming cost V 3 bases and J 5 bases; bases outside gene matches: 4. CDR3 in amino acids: CASSYIGGDEQYF. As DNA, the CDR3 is TGTGCCAGCAGTTATATTGGGGGGGACGAGCAGTACTTC.

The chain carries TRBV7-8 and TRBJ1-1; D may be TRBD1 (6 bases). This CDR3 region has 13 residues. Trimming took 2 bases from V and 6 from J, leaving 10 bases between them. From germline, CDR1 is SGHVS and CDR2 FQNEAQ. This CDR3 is CASSLSGAAEAFF. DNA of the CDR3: TGTGCCAGCAGCTTATCAGGGGCGGCTGAAGCTTTCTTT.

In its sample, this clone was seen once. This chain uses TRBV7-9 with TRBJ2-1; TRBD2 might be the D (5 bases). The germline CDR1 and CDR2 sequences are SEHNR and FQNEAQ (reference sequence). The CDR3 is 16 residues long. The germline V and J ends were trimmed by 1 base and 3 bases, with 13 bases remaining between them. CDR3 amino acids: CASSLGAGGDYNEQFF. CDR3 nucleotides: TGTGCCAGCAGCTTAGGGGCAGGAGGAGACTACAATGAGCAGTTCTTC.

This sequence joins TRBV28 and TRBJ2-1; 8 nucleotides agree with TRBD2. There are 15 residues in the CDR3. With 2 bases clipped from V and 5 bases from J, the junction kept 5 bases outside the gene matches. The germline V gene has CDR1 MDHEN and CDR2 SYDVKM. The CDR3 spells CASSLTAGGDNEQFF. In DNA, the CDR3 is TGTGCCAGCAGTTTAACTGCGGGAGGAGACAATGAGCAGTTCTTC.

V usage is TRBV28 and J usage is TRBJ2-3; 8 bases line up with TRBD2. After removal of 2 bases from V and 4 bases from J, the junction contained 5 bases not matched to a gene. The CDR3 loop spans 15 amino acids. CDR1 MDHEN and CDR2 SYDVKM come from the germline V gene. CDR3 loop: CASSLPAGDSDTQYF. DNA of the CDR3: TGTGCCAGCAGTTTACCAGCGGGAGACTCAGATACGCAGTATTTT.

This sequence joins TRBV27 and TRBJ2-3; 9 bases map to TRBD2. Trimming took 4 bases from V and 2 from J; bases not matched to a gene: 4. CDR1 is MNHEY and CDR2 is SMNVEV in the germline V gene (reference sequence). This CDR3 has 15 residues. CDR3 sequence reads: CASSSLAGPTDTQYF. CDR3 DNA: TGTGCCAGCAGTTCTCTAGCGGGGCCCACAGATACGCAGTATTTT.

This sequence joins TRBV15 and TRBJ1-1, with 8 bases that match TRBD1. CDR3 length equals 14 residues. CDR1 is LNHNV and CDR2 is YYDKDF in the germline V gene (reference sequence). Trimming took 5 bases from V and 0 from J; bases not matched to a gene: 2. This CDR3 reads CATSLGQVNTEAFF. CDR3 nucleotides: TGTGCCACCAGCCTGGGACAGGTGAACACTGAAGCTTTCTTT. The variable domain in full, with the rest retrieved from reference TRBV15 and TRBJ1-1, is DAMVIQNPRYQVTQFGKPVTLSCSQTLNHNVMYWYQQKSSQAPKLLFHYYDKDFNNEADTPDNFQSRRPNTSFCFLDIRSPGLGDTAMYLCATSLGQVNTEAFFGQGTRLTVV.

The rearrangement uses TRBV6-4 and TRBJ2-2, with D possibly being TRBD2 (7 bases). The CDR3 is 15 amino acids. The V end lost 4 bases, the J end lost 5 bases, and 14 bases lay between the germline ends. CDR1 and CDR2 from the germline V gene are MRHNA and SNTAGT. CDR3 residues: CASSVEGGPTGELFF. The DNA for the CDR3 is TGTGCCAGCAGTGTGGAGGGGGGGCCGACCGGGGAGCTGTTTTTT.

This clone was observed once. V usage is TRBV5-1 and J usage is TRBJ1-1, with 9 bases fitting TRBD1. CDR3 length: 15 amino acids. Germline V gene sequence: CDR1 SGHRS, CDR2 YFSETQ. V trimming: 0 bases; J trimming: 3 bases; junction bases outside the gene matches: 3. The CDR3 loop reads CASSLDRGLDTEAFF. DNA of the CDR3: TGCGCCAGCAGCTTGGACAGGGGGCTCGACACTGAAGCTTTCTTT.

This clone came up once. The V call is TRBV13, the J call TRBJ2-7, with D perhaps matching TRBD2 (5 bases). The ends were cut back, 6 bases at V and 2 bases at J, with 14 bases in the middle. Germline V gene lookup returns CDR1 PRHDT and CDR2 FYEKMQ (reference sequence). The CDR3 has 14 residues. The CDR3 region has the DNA TGTGCCAGCAGTTCCTCGAAAGCGGCCTACGAGCAGTACTTC. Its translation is CASSSSKAAYEQYF.

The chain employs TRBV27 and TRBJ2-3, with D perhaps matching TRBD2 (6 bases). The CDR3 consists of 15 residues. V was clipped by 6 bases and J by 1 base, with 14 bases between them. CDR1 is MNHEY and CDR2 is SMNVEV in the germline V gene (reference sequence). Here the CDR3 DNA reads TGTGCCAGCAGACCCTCTCTAGCGCGCACAGATACGCAGTATTTT. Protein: CASRPSLARTDTQYF.

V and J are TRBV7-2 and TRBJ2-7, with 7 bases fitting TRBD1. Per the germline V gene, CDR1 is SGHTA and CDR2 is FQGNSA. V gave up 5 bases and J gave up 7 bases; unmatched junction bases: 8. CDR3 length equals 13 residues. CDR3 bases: TGTGCCAGCAGCGCGCCCAACAGGGGTGAGCAGTACTTC. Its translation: CASSAPNRGEQYF.